These 9 T cell receptor beta chains share one sample of origin, sequenced in a study of T cells in narcolepsy (dated by TCRdb to 2017 to 2018). Library method: the immunoSEQ multiplex PCR assay. Imported from immuneACCESS, the table was reduced by TCRdb to in-frame sequences with V and J called. These copies leave out some clones; in studies compared against another copy, an unresolved V gene accounts for under half, and the cause of the remainder is not known. This sample holds 30,000 to 45,000 clones; about 90% were observed only once. Jointly, the top ten make up roughly 0.79% of the sample. The sequencing sample was made of CD45RA- memory CD4+ T cells from PBMCs. The cell subset or site tag for this specimen amounts to: memory T cells sorted ex vivo from peripheral blood. These receptor sequences come from a human donor with narcolepsy.

The CDR3 sequence is CATPLRGPQAYEQYF. CDR3 DNA: TGTGCCACCCCCCTCAGGGGGCCACAAGCCTACGAGCAGTACTTC. The V call is TRBV15, the J call TRBJ2-7; 8 nucleotides match TRBD1. V was clipped by 8 bases and J by 2 bases; unmatched bases: 11. The CDR3 is 15 amino acids. The germline V gene has CDR1 LNHNV and CDR2 YYDKDF (reference sequence).

The V and J genes are TRBV20-1 and TRBJ2-3; D is unclear. The CDR3 contains 10 residues. The ends were cut back, 5 bases at V and 5 bases at J, with 5 bases in the middle. CDR1 is DFQATT, CDR2 SNEGSKA, per germline (reference sequence). CDR3 DNA sequence: TGCAGTGCTGTATTAGATACGCAGTATTTT. It yields the protein CSAVLDTQYF.

The rearrangement joins TRBV6-6 to TRBJ2-5; D is possibly TRBD1 (6 bases). The V gene's germline CDR1 is MNHNY and CDR2 SVGAGI (reference sequence). The CDR3 covers 13 residues. V lost 4 bases and J 5 bases, leaving 11 bases between the germline ends. CDR3 coding DNA: TGTGCCAGCAGTTCAGGGGATGGGGAGACCCAGTACTTC. This encodes CASSSGDGETQYF.

The chain carries TRBV6-1 and TRBJ2-7; D uncertain. With 4 bases removed from V and 0 bases from J, the gap between germline ends came to 10 bases. Germline CDR1 and CDR2: MNHNS and SASEGT. This CDR3 is 14 amino acids long. The chain's CDR3 is CASSGFFNSYEQYF. The DNA of the CDR3 is TGTGCCAGCAGTGGATTTTTTAACTCCTACGAGCAGTACTTC.

The CDR3 reads CASTLGGHEQYF. CDR3 coding DNA: TGTGCCAGCACCCTGGGAGGTCACGAGCAGTACTTC. The chain has TRBV28 and TRBJ2-7; D may be TRBD2 (6 bases). From germline, CDR1 is MDHEN and CDR2 SYDVKM. The V gene lost 7 bases and the J gene lost 5 bases, with 12 bases spanning the gap. The CDR3 runs to 12 residues.

This chain joins TRBV10-3 and TRBJ1-4, with D perhaps matching TRBD1 (6 bases). V was cut by 9 bases and J by 8 bases, with 16 bases left in between. Germline-derived CDR1 and CDR2 are ENHRY and SYGVKD. The CDR3 has 13 residues. CDR3 DNA sequence: TGTGCCATTCAGGGGACAAGGGGCGAAAAACTGTTTTTT. It translates to CAIQGTRGEKLFF.

A single count supports this clone. This chain joins TRBV7-2 and TRBJ2-1; 12 positions match TRBD2. Germline V gene sequence: CDR1 SGHTA, CDR2 FQGNSA. J lost 12 bases, V lost 0 bases, and 9 bases had no gene match. This CDR3 is built from 16 residues. The CDR3 DNA sequence: TGTGCCAGCAGCTTAGCGCTAGCGGGGGGGCAGGTTCGGCAGTTCTTC. Translating it yields CASSLALAGGQVRQFF. The full variable domain, in which reference TRBV7-2 and TRBJ2-1 provide the parts outside the CDR3, is GAGVSQSPSNKVTEKGKDVELRCDPISGHTALYWYRQSLGQGLEFLIYFQGNSAPDKSGLPSDRFSAERTGGSVSTLTIQRTQQEDSAVYLCASSLALAGGQVRQFFGPGTRLTVL.

The J gene is TRBJ2-1, the V gene TRBV2; D is perhaps TRBD1 or TRBD2 (5 bases each). V lost 6 bases and J lost 5, with 17 bases in between. The CDR3 loop spans 15 amino acids. Germline V gene data show CDR1 as SNHLY and CDR2 as FYNNEI. The chain's CDR3 is CASRGEGHPDNEQFF. CDR3 sequence (DNA): TGTGCCAGCAGGGGGGAAGGCCACCCCGACAATGAGCAGTTCTTC.

The chain links TRBV11-2 to TRBJ2-5; 12 nucleotides agree with TRBD2. The DNA end is more similar to TRBJ2-7, so the J call may be wrong. Per the germline V gene, CDR1 is SGHAT and CDR2 is FQNNGV. The CDR3 is 17 amino acids. In nucleotides, the CDR3 is TGTGCCAGCAGCGACTTTCCGACTAGCGGGGGACCCTACGAGCAGTACTTC. Its translation: CASSDFPTSGGPYEQYF.